The 8 T cell receptor beta chains listed next were all sequenced from one sample in a study of blood T cell repertoires in COVID-19. Profiling relied on immunoSEQ multiplex PCR, and the TCRdb table lists in-frame clones only, not all of them. The sample consists of around 51,000 clones, approximately 86% of them appearing once. Specimen: peripheral blood. These receptors originate from a man aged 80 or over with active COVID-19.

The V call is TRBV7-3, the J call TRBJ2-1; TRBD2 aligns across 15 bases. V gave up 6 bases and J gave up 8 bases; unmatched junction bases: 5. This CDR3 has 15 amino acids. The V gene's germline CDR1 is SGHTA and CDR2 FQGTGA. CDR3 loop: CASSYGLAGGYEQFF. The CDR3 DNA follows: TGTGCCAGCAGTTACGGACTAGCGGGAGGGTATGAGCAGTTCTTC.

In its sample, this clone was seen once. The chain employs TRBV3-1 (or the pseudogene TRBV3-2) and TRBJ1-5, with TRBD1 matching 7 bases. Per germline, CDR1 LGHDT and CDR2 YNNKEL (reference sequence). J gave up 4 bases and V 1 base, and 1 base lay outside the gene matches. CDR3 length: 14 residues. CDR3 residues: CASSQGDSNQPQHF. The CDR3, as DNA: TGTGCCAGCAGCCAAGGGGACAGTAATCAGCCCCAGCATTTT.

This clone was counted once. This rearrangement joins TRBV7-8 to TRBJ1-6; 8 nucleotides match TRBD1. The CDR3 sequence is 12 residues long. The V segment lost 5 bases and the J segment 9 bases; nucleotides outside the gene matches: 0. Germline V CDR1 and CDR2: SGHVS, FQNEAQ. The DNA of the CDR3 is TGTGCCAGCAGCGACAGGGGTTCACCCCTCCACTTT. It specifies CASSDRGSPLHF.

J is TRBJ1-2 and V is TRBV6-2 or TRBV6-3; 7 bases align to TRBD1. The CDR3 is made up of 14 amino acids. J lost 2 bases, V lost 5 bases, and 5 bases had no gene match. Per the germline V gene, CDR1 is MNHEY and CDR2 is SVGEGT. The CDR3 nucleotides read TGTGCCAGCAGTACCAAACAGGGGAACTATGGCTACACCTTC. Translating gives CASSTKQGNYGYTF.

This chain joins TRBV11-2 and TRBJ2-1; D ambiguous. In germline, CDR1 is SGHAT, CDR2 FQNNGV. This CDR3 comprises 13 residues. Trimming took off 5 bases at V and 2 bases at J, with 7 bases between the two ends. The CDR3 DNA reads as TGTGCCAGCAGCCGCACTGCCTACAATGAGCAGTTCTTC. It specifies CASSRTAYNEQFF.

This chain connects TRBV6-2 or TRBV6-3 to TRBJ2-7, with 8 bases fitting TRBD2. The CDR3 runs to 15 residues. The V and J ends lost 0 bases and 2 bases, in that order; junction bases with no gene match: 3. CDR1 is MNHEY, CDR2 SVGEGT, per germline. CDR3: CASSYSTAGAYEQYF. The CDR3 DNA is TGTGCCAGCAGTTACTCGACAGCGGGAGCCTACGAGCAGTACTTC.

Details on this clone: The junction departs from germline at one end; a sequencing error may be responsible. Distinct nucleotide sequences in the sample also encode this CDR3. This chain connects TRBV27 to TRBJ1-6, with D maybe TRBD1 (6 bases). Germline lookup yields CDR1 MNHEY and CDR2 SMNVEV (reference sequence). The CDR3 consists of 15 residues. In DNA form, the CDR3 reads TGTGCCAGCCGGGGTTCCCAGGGGTTGCATTCACCTCTCCACTTT. It specifies CASRGSQGLHSPLHF.

This clone showed up many times. This chain joins TRBV28 and TRBJ2-7, with TRBD1 matching over 8 bases. The V segment lost 6 bases and the J segment 4 bases; nucleotides outside the gene matches: 8. CDR1 and CDR2 (germline): MDHEN, SYDVKM. The CDR3 sequence is 14 residues long. The CDR3 DNA is TGTGCCAGCAGCGCAGGACAGGGTATTTACGAGCAGTACTTC. This codes for CASSAGQGIYEQYF.